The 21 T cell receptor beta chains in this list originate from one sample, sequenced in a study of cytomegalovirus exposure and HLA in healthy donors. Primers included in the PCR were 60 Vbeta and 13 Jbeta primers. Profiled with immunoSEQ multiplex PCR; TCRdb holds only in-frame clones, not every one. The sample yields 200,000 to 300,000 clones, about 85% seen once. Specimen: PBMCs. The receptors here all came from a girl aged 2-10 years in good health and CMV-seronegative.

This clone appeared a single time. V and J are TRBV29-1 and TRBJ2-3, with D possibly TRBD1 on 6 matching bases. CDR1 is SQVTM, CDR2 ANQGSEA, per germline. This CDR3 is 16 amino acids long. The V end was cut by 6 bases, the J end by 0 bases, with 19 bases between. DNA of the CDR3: TGCAGCGTCTCACCGGGACATCGAGCTAGCACAGATACGCAGTATTTT. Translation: CSVSPGHRASTDTQYF.

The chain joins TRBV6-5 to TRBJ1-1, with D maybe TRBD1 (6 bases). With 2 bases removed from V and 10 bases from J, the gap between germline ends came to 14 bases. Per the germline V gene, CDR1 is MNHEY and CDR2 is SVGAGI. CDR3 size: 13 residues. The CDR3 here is CASSYGGANAAFF. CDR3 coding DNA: TGTGCCAGCAGTTACGGGGGGGCCAATGCAGCTTTCTTT.

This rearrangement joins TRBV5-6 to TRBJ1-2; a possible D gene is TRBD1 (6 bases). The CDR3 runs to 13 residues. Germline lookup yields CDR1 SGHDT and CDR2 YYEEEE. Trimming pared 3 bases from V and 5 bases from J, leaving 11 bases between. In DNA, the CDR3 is TGTGCCAGCAGCTGGGACACGGATTATGGCTACACCTTC. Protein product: CASSWDTDYGYTF.

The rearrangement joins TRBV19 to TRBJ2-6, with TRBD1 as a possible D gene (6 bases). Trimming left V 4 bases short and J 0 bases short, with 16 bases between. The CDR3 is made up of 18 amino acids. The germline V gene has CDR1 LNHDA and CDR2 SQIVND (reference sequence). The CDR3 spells CASSTYTGSPSGANVLTF. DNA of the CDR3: TGTGCCAGTAGTACCTATACAGGGTCCCCCTCTGGGGCCAACGTCCTGACTTTC.

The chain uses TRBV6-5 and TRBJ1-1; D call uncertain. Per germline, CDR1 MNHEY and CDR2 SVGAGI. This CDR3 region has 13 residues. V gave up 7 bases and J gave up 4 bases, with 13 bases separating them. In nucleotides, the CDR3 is TGTGCCAGCACCCTCTCGCCCGGCACTGAAGCTTTCTTT. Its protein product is CASTLSPGTEAFF.

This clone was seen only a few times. Written as DNA, the CDR3 is TGTGCCAGCAGCGCTACGGGGGGCACTGAAGCTTTCTTT. It yields the protein CASSATGGTEAFF. The chain combines TRBV5-6 with TRBJ1-1, with D perhaps matching TRBD1 (5 bases). With 4 bases removed from V and 4 bases from J, the gap between germline ends came to 11 bases. The CDR3 has 13 residues. Per germline, CDR1 SGHDT and CDR2 YYEEEE.

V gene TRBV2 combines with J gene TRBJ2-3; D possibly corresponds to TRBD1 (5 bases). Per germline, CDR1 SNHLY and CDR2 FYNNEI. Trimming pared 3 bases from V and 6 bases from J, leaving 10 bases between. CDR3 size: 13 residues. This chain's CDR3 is CASSDRTKDTQYF. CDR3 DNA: TGTGCCAGCAGTGACCGGACAAAGGATACGCAGTATTTT.

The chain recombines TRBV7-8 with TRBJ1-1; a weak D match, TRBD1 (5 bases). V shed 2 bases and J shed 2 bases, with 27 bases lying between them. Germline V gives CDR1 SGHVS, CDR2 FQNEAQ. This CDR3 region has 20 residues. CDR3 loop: CASSLYRRWGGSTLNTEAFF. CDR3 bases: TGTGCCAGCAGCTTATATCGTAGGTGGGGGGGGTCCACCCTAAACACTGAAGCTTTCTTT.

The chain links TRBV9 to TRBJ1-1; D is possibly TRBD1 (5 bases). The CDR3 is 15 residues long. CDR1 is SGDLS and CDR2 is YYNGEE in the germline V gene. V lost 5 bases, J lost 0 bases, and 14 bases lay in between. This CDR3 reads CASSGSGGMNTEAFF. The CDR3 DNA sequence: TGTGCCAGCAGTGGCTCGGGGGGGATGAACACTGAAGCTTTCTTT.

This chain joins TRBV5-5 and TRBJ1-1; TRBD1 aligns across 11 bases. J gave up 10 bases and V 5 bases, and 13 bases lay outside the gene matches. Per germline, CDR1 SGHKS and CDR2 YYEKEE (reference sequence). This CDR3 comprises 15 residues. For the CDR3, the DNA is TGTGCCAGCAGTGGGACAGGGGGAATGGGTTCGGGAGCTTTCTTT. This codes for CASSGTGGMGSGAFF.

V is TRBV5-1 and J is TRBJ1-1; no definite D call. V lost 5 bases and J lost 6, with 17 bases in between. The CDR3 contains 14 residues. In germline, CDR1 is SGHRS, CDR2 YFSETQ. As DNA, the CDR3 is TGCGCCAGCAGAGGATCCGACCACAGCCCTGAAGCTTTCTTT. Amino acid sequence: CASRGSDHSPEAFF.

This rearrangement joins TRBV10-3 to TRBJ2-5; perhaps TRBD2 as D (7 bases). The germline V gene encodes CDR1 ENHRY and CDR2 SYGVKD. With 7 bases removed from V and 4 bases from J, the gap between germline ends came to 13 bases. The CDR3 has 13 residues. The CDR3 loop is CAITEGEGETQYF. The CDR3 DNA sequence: TGTGCCATCACCGAGGGGGAGGGAGAGACCCAGTACTTC.

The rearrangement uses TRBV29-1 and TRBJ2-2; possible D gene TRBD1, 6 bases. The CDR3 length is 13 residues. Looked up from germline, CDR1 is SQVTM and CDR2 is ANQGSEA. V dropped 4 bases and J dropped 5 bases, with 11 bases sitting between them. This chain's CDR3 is CSVARTATGELFF. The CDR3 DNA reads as TGCAGCGTTGCCCGGACAGCAACCGGGGAGCTGTTTTTT.

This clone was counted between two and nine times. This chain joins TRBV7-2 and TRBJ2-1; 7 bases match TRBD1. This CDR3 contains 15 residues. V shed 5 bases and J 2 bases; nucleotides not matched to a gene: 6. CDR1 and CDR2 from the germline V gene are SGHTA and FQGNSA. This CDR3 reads CASSPYGTAYNEQFF. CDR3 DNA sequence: TGTGCCAGCAGCCCTTACGGGACAGCCTACAATGAGCAGTTCTTC.

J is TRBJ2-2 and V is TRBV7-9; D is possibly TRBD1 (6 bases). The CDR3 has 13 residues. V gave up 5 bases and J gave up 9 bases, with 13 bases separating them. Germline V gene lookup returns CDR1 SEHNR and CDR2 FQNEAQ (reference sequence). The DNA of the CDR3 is TGTGCCAGCAGCCACCCTGGGACACGGGAGCTGTTTTTT. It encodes CASSHPGTRELFF. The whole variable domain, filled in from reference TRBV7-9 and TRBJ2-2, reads DTGVSQNPRHKITKRGQNVTFRCDPISEHNRLYWYRQTLGQGPEFLTYFQNEAQLEKSRLLSDRFSAERPKGSFSTLEIQRTEQGDSAMYLCASSHPGTRELFFGEGSRLTVL.

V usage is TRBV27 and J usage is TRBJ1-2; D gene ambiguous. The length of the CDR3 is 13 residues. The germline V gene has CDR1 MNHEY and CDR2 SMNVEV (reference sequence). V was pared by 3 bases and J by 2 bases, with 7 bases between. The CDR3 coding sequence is TGTGCCAGCAGTTTGAGACTGAACTATGGCTACACCTTC. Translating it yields CASSLRLNYGYTF.

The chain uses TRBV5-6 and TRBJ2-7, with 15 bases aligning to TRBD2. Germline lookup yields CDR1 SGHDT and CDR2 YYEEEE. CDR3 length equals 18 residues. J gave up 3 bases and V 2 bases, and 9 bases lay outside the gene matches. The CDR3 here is CASSFGTSGGKSFYEQYF. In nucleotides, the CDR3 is TGTGCCAGCAGCTTCGGGACTAGCGGGGGGAAATCTTTCTACGAGCAGTACTTC.

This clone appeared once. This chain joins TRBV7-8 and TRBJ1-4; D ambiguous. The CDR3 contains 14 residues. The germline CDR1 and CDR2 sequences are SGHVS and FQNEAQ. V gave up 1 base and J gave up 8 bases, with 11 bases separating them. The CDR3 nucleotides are TGTGCCAGCAGCTTAGATCCTCGAGGGGAAAAACTGTTTTTT. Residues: CASSLDPRGEKLFF.

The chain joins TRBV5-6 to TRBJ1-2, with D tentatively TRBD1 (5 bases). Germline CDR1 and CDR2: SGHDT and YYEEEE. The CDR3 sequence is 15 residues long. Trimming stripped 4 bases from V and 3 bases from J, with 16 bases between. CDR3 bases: TGTGCCAGCAGCCCCCTTCCTAGACAGCACTATGGCTACACCTTC. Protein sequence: CASSPLPRQHYGYTF.

The CDR3 DNA reads as TGTGCCAGCAGCCCGACAGATAACTATGGCTACACCTTC. It encodes CASSPTDNYGYTF. V gene TRBV9 combines with J gene TRBJ1-2; D perhaps matches TRBD1 (5 bases). Germline assignment: CDR1 SGDLS and CDR2 YYNGEE. The V end lost 4 bases, the J end lost 1 base, and 8 bases lay between the germline ends. The CDR3 extends over 13 amino acids.

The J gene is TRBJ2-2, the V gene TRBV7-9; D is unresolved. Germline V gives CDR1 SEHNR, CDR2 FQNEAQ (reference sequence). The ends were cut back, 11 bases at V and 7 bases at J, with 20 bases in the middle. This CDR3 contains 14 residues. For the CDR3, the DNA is TGTGCCGGAATCCGGGTCCGTGATGGCGGGGAGCTGTTTTTT. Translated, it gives CAGIRVRDGGELFF.